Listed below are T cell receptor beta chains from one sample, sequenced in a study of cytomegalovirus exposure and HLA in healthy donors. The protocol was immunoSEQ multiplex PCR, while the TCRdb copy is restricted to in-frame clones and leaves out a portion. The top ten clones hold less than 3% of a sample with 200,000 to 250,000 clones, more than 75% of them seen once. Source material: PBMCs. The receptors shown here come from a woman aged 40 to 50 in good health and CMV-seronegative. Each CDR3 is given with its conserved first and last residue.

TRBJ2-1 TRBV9 CASSVRTSGSEQFF
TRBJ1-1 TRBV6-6 CASTRPGQGEAFF
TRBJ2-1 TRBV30 CASVRAPGGYNAQFF
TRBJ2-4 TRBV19 CASEGDMPSYIQYF
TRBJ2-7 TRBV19 CASSIPGAEQYF
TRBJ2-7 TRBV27 CASSFGRGAVEQYF
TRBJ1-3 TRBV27 CASSLGGAGGNTIYF
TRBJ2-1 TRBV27 CASRRDSYNEQFF
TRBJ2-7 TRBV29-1 CSVRLASDYEQYF
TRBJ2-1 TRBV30 CAWTTMNEQFF
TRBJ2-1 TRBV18 CASSGRRTSGDFNTEQFF
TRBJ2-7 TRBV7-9 CASSLGARPGYEQYF
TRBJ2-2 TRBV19 CASSPGQGWELFF
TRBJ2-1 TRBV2 CASRVLAPYNEQFF
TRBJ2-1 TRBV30 CASNPQVYNEQFF
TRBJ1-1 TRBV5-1 CASSLSRPTEAFF
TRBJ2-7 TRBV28 CASSSRTGGNYEQYF
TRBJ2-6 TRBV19 CASTLDRISGANVLTF
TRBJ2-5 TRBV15 CATARGQKETQYF
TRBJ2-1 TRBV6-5 CASSYSWLAGALEQFF
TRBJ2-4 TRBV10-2 CASLAGGGNIQYF
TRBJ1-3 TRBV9 CASSVDPGAGNTIYF
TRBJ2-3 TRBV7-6 CASSLGALERQYF
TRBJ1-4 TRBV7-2 CASRDRGREKLFF
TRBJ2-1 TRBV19 CASDGGTGRIGEQFF
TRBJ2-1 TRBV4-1 CASSQAWAGYNEQFF
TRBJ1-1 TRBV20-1 CRAPLRTEAFF
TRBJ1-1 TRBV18 CASSTNPPTAMETEAFF
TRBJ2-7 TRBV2 CASSGSEGGEQYF
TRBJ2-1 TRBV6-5 CASSYSGASHNEQFF
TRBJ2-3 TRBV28 CASSFRSGRGTDTQYF
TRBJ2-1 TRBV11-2 CASSLDEIIAGGRNNEQFF
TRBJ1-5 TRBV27 CASSINRGVGQPQHF
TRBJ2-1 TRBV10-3 CAISDATSGSYNEQFF
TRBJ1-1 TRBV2 CASRGEGAVTEAFF